These 19 T cell receptor beta chains came from one sample sequenced in a study of cytotoxic CD8 clonotypes in ibrutinib-treated CLL. Repertoires were generated with immunoSEQ multiplex PCR, while TCRdb's copy carries only in-frame clones and drops some. Among 250,000 to 350,000 clones listed, around 77% were seen once. Sequenced material: PBMCs, taken at disease progression, from a patient treated with ibrutinib. The origin of the receptors is a human donor with chronic lymphocytic leukemia.

The rearrangement links TRBV7-8 to TRBJ1-2, with 7 bases that match TRBD1. The CDR3 length is 16 residues. Germline CDR1 is SGHVS and CDR2 is FQNEAQ. V shed 1 base, J shed 4 bases, and the junction held 9 bases outside the gene matches. Here the CDR3 DNA reads TGTGCCAGCAGCTTAGTAGGGGGCAGGTCACCCTATGGCTACACCTTC. Translating gives CASSLVGGRSPYGYTF.

V and J are TRBV7-2 and TRBJ1-5; D might be TRBD1 (6 bases). The length of the CDR3 is 14 residues. V lost 5 bases and J 11 bases, leaving 19 bases between the germline ends. Germline V gene lookup returns CDR1 SGHTA and CDR2 FQGNSA. The CDR3 here is CASSPLGDTSAQHF. In nucleotides, the CDR3 is TGTGCCAGCAGCCCACTCGGGGACACATCGGCCCAGCATTTT.

The chain recombines TRBV19 with TRBJ1-1, with 7 bases aligning to TRBD1. Germline V CDR1 and CDR2: LNHDA, SQIVND (reference sequence). J was trimmed by 5 bases and V by 4 bases; bases with no gene match: 7. CDR3 length: 14 amino acids. CDR3 bases: TGTGCCAGTAGTAAACAGGGGATGAGTACTGAAGCTTTCTTT. It yields the protein CASSKQGMSTEAFF.

CDR3 DNA: TGTGCCAGTAGTATAGATTTATGGAGGCGGCTTATGGGCAATCAGCCCCAGCATTTT. Protein product: CASSIDLWRRLMGNQPQHF. The gene calls are TRBV19 and TRBJ1-5, with D unclear. CDR1 LNHDA and CDR2 SQIVND come from the germline V gene (reference sequence). The CDR3 contains 19 residues. With 0 bases removed from V and 2 bases from J, the gap between germline ends came to 20 bases.

V usage is TRBV5-6 and J usage is TRBJ1-1; TRBD1 matches at 12 bases. The trim removed 4 bases at V and 4 bases at J, leaving 2 bases unmatched. Germline CDR1 and CDR2: SGHDT and YYEEEE. The CDR3 has 14 amino acids. Here the CDR3 reads CASSGDRGLTEAFF. Here the CDR3 DNA reads TGTGCCAGCAGCGGGGACAGGGGGCTCACTGAAGCTTTCTTT.

This clone was seen only a few times. The chain couples TRBV13 to TRBJ2-7; weak D call: TRBD2 (5 bases). CDR1 is PRHDT, CDR2 FYEKMQ, per germline (reference sequence). Deletions cut 5 bases from V and 0 bases from J, with 23 bases between. The CDR3 covers 18 residues. The CDR3 bases are TGTGCCAGCAGCCCCCGTACAGAAGCCGGGATCAGCTCCTACGAGCAGTACTTC. Translation: CASSPRTEAGISSYEQYF.

The J gene is TRBJ2-5, the V gene TRBV28; D uncertain. The CDR3 loop spans 11 amino acids. Between the trimmed V and J ends, which lost 4 bases and 4 bases, there was a span of 4 bases. Germline V gives CDR1 MDHEN, CDR2 SYDVKM. The CDR3 sequence: CASSSRETQYF. The DNA of the CDR3 is TGTGCCAGCAGTTCACGAGAGACCCAGTACTTC.

This clone was observed once. The chain links TRBV4-2 to TRBJ1-1, with 7 bases matching TRBD1. The V gene end was trimmed by 1 base and the J gene end by 2 bases; junction bases not matched to a gene: 7. Germline CDR1 is LGHNA and CDR2 is YNFKEQ. The CDR3 has 16 amino acids. The CDR3 is CASSQGTGYLNTEAFF. The DNA for the CDR3 is TGTGCCAGCAGCCAAGGGACAGGCTACCTCAACACTGAAGCTTTCTTT.

The V and J genes are TRBV6-7 and TRBJ1-5; a possible D gene is TRBD1 (6 bases). TRBV6-7 is an ORF; its function is uncertain. The CDR3 consists of 15 residues. Trimming removed 4 bases from V and 2 bases from J, with 12 bases in between. CDR3 nucleotide sequence: TGTGCCAGCAGTTTCAGGGGTATTGGCAATCAGCCCCAGCATTTT. It specifies CASSFRGIGNQPQHF.

This clone was recorded many times. The chain links TRBV9 to TRBJ1-1, with no clear D. Per germline, CDR1 SGDLS and CDR2 YYNGEE. Trimming shortened V by 0 bases and J by 6 bases, and 9 bases separated the two germline ends. The CDR3 consists of 13 residues. In DNA, the CDR3 is TGTGCCAGCAGCGTAGATGGAACGGCTGAAGCTTTCTTT. Translated: CASSVDGTAEAFF.

The chain recombines TRBV11-3 with TRBJ1-2; D unresolved. V was pared by 3 bases and J by 4 bases, with 30 bases between. The CDR3 contains 20 residues. CDR1 is SGHNT, CDR2 YENEEA, per germline. DNA of the CDR3: TGTGCCAGCAGCTTCTCCCCCGGGAAACCCGCCTGCCTCTCCCCCTATGGCTACACCTTC. Its protein is CASSFSPGKPACLSPYGYTF.

The chain links TRBV28 to TRBJ2-7, with TRBD1 identical over 8 bases. The CDR3 runs to 12 residues. Trimming took 5 bases from V and 6 from J; bases not matched to a gene: 3. Germline CDR1 and CDR2: MDHEN and SYDVKM. The CDR3 sequence is CASSRTGIEQYF. CDR3 in DNA: TGTGCCAGCAGTCGGACAGGGATCGAGCAGTACTTC.

The genes are TRBV7-3 and TRBJ1-2; D gene unclear. V lost 1 base, J lost 0 bases, and 12 bases lay in between. The CDR3 is 16 residues long. Germline assignment: CDR1 SGHTA and CDR2 FQGTGA. The CDR3 spells CASSLRAKPPNYGYTF. CDR3 DNA sequence: TGTGCCAGCAGCTTAAGGGCCAAACCCCCTAACTATGGCTACACCTTC.

The chain employs TRBV6-1 and TRBJ2-7; tentatively, D is TRBD2 (7 bases). CDR3 length equals 14 residues. V dropped 0 bases and J dropped 5 bases, with 11 bases sitting between them. Germline V gene lookup returns CDR1 MNHNS and CDR2 SASEGT. The CDR3 loop is CASSEAGGHHEQYF. The CDR3 DNA sequence: TGTGCCAGCAGTGAAGCGGGGGGGCACCACGAGCAGTACTTC.

The rearrangement uses TRBV13 and TRBJ2-3; 11 bases match TRBD2. CDR1 PRHDT and CDR2 FYEKMQ come from the germline V gene (reference sequence). V was pared by 0 bases and J by 3 bases, with 5 bases of the junction left unmatched. CDR3 length: 17 residues. CDR3 nucleotide sequence: TGTGCCAGCAGCTTAGGCCTAACTAGCGGGAGAACAGATACGCAGTATTTT. Translation: CASSLGLTSGRTDTQYF.

The chain employs TRBV6-5 and TRBJ1-1; D remains unclear. Germline V gene data show CDR1 as MNHEY and CDR2 as SVGAGI. This CDR3 spans 13 amino acids. V dropped 2 bases and J dropped 2 bases, with 6 bases sitting between them. CDR3 sequence: CASSYGINTEAFF. In DNA form, the CDR3 reads TGTGCCAGCAGTTACGGGATTAACACTGAAGCTTTCTTT.

This rearrangement joins TRBV5-1 to TRBJ1-2; a weak D match, TRBD1 (5 bases). This CDR3 contains 15 residues. Germline CDR1 is SGHRS and CDR2 is YFSETQ. Trimming left V 7 bases short and J 7 bases short, with 23 bases between. CDR3 loop: CASGIGDRLPIGYTF. CDR3 sequence (DNA): TGCGCCAGCGGAATAGGGGACCGCCTCCCCATTGGCTACACCTTC.

The chain is built from TRBV5-1 and TRBJ2-1; D gene unclear. This CDR3 is built from 13 residues. The V and J ends lost 0 bases and 10 bases respectively, with 11 bases between them. Germline CDR1 and CDR2: SGHRS and YFSETQ. DNA for the CDR3: TGCGCCAGCAGCTTGGTTCCCCTAGGGGAGCAGTTCTTC. Its translation: CASSLVPLGEQFF.

V gene TRBV5-4 combines with J gene TRBJ2-1; 13 bases match TRBD2. This CDR3 has 15 amino acids. CDR1 is SGHNT, CDR2 YYREEE, per germline (reference sequence). V lost 4 bases and J lost 5; bases outside the gene matches: 3. CDR3 in amino acids: CASSTGLAGDNEQFF. The DNA of the CDR3 is TGTGCCAGCAGCACCGGACTAGCGGGGGACAATGAGCAGTTCTTC.